This T cell receptor beta chain was captured by sequencing in a study of T cell repertoires in cytomegalovirus infection. From the reads, TCRdb called clonotypes with MiXCR, one entry per CDR3 protein. The sample consists of about 740,000 distinct CDR3 sequences, 35% of them appearing once. Sequenced: PBMCs. The clonotype comes from a human donor in good health (CMV status not recorded). Some clones in this sample may be carry-over from other donors' samples.

The CDR3 sequence: CSARDGGGPDTQYF. CDR3 DNA sequence: TGCAGTGCTAGAGACGGCGGGGGCCCAGATACGCAGTATTTT. V gene TRBV20-1 combines with J gene TRBJ2-3; a weak D match, TRBD2 (7 bases). The germline V gene has CDR1 DFQATT and CDR2 SNEGSKA (reference sequence). The CDR3 consists of 14 residues. V lost 0 bases, J lost 4 bases, and 11 bases lay in between.